The source of this TCR beta chain is a study of regulatory T cells in long-lasting Graves disease. Both iRepertoire HTBI primers and Arm-PCR of CDR3 regions were used to build the TCR beta libraries. TCRdb processed the multiplex PCR reads anew with MiXCR; each CDR3 protein has one entry. This sample carries 650,000 to 850,000 distinct CDR3 sequences, around 32% of them seen once, and the ten largest clones take roughly 41%. Time point denoted: persistent/refractory GD, antithyroid drugs over 5 years with positive TRAb. PBMC RNA served as the TCR library source. The patient group derived from an endocrinology department in Xi'an, China. This CDR3 is built from 15 residues. CDR1 is GTSNPN and CDR2 is SVGIG in the germline V gene (reference sequence). Unmatched junction bases numbered 8, after V lost 2 bases and J lost 5 bases.

The material sequenced was peripheral blood mononuclear cells (PBMCs), taken when the disease was refractory, from a patient treated with antithyroid drugs. V gene TRBV30 combines with J gene TRBJ2-2, with TRBD1 matching over 7 bases. The sequence derives from a female donor with Graves disease. In DNA, the CDR3 is TGTGCCTGGAGTCTAAAGGGGGCGCGTACCGGGGAGCTGTTTTTT. Encoded protein: CAWSLKGARTGELFF.